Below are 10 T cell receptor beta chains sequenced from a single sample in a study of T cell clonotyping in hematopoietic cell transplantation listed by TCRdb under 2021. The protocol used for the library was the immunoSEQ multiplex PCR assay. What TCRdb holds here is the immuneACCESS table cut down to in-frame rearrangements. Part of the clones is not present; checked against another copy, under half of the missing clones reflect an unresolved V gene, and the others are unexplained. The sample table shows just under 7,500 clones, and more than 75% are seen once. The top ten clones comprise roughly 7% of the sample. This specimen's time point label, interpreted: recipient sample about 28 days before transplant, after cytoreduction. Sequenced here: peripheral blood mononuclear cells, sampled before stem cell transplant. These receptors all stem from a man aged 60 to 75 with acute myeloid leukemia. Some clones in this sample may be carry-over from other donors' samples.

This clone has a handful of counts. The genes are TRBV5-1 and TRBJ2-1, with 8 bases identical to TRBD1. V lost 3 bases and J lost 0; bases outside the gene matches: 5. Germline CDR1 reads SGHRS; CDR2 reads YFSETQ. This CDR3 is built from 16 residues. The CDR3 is CASSWRQGNSYNEQFF. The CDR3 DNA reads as TGCGCCAGCAGCTGGAGACAGGGGAACTCCTACAATGAGCAGTTCTTC.

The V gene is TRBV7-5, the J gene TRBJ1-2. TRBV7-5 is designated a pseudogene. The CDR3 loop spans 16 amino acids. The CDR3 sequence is CARSYRRPAGDYGYTF. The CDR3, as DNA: TGTGCCAGAAGCTACCGAAGGCCGGCGGGTGACTATGGCTACACCTTC.

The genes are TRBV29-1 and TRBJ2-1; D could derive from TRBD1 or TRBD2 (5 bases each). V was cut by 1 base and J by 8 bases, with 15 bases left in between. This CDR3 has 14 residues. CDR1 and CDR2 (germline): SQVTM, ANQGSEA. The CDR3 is CSVEVRSRGDEQFF. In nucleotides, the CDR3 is TGCAGCGTTGAAGTTCGGTCTAGAGGGGATGAGCAGTTCTTC.

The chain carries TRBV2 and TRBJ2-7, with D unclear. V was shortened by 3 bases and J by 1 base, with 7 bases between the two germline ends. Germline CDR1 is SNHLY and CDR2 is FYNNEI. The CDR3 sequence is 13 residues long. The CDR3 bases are TGTGCCAGCAGTGATCGGGCGTCCTACGAGCAGTACTTC. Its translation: CASSDRASYEQYF.

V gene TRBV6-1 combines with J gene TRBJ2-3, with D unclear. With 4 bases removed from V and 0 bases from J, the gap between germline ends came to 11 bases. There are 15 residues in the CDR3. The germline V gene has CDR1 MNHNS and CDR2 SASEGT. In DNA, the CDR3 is TGTGCCAGCAGTGCTTCCGACCGTAGCACAGATACGCAGTATTTT. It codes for CASSASDRSTDTQYF.

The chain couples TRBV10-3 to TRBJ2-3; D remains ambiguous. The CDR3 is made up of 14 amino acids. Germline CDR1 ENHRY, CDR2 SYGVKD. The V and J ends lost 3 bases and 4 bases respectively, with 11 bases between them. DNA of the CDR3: TGTGCCATCAGTGATGGCCCGGAGTCAGATACGCAGTATTTT. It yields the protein CAISDGPESDTQYF.

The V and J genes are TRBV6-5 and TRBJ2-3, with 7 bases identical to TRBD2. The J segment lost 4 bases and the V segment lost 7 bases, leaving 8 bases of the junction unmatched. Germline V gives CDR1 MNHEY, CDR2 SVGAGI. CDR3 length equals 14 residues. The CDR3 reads CASKPGLSSDTQYF. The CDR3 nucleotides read TGTGCCAGCAAGCCGGGACTATCCTCAGATACGCAGTATTTT.

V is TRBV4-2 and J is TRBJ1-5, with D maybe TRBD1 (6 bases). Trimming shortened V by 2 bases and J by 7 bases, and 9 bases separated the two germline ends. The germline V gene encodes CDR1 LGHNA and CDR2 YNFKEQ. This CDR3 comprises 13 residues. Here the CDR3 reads CASSQPQGQPQHF. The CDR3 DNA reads TGTGCCAGCAGCCAACCACAGGGACAGCCCCAGCATTTT.

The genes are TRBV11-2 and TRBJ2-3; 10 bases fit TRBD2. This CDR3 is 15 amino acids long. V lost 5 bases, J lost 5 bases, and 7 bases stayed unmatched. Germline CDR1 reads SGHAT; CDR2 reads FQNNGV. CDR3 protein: CASSASGRVLDTQYF. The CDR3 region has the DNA TGTGCCAGCAGCGCCAGCGGGAGGGTGTTAGATACGCAGTATTTT. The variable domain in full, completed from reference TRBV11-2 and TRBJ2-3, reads EAGVAQSPRYKIIEKRQSVAFWCNPISGHATLYWYQQILGQGPKLLIQFQNNGVVDDSQLPKDRFSAERLKGVDSTLKIQPAKLEDSAVYLCASSASGRVLDTQYFGPGTRLTVL.

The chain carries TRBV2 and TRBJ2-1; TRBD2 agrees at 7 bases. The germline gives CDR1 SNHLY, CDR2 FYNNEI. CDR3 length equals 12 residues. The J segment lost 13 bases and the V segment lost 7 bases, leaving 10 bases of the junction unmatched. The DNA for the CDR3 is TGTGCCAGCAAAGGACTAGAGGGTAGTCAGTTCTTC. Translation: CASKGLEGSQFF.